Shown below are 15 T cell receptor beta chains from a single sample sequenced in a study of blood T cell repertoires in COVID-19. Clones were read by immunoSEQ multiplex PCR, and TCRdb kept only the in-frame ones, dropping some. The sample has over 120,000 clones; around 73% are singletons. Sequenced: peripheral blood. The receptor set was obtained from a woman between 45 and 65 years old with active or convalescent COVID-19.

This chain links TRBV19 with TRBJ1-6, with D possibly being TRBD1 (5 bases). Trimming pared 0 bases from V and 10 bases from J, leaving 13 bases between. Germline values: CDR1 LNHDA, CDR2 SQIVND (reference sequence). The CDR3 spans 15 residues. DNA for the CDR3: TGTGCCAGTAGTATAGAGTGGGCAGGGCAATCACCCCTCCACTTT. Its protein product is CASSIEWAGQSPLHF. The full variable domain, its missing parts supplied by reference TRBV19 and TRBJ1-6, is DGGITQSPKYLFRKEGQNVTLSCEQNLNHDAMYWYRQDPGQGLRLIYYSQIVNDFQKGDIAEGYSVSREKKESFPLTVTSAQKNPTAFYLCASSIEWAGQSPLHFGNGTRLTVT.

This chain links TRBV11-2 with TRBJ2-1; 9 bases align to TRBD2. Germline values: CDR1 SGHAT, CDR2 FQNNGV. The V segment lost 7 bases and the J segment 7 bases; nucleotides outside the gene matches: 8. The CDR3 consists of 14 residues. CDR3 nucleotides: TGTGCCAGCACCCTAGCGGGATTCGGTAATGAGCAGTTCTTC. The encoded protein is CASTLAGFGNEQFF. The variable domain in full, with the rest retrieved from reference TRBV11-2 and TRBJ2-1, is EAGVAQSPRYKIIEKRQSVAFWCNPISGHATLYWYQQILGQGPKLLIQFQNNGVVDDSQLPKDRFSAERLKGVDSTLKIQPAKLEDSAVYLCASTLAGFGNEQFFGPGTRLTVL.

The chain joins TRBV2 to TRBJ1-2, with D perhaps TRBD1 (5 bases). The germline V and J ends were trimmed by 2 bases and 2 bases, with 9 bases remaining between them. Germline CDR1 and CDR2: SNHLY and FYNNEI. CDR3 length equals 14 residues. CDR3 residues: CASSESGDNYGYTF. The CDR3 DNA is TGTGCCAGCAGTGAATCGGGGGACAACTATGGCTACACCTTC.

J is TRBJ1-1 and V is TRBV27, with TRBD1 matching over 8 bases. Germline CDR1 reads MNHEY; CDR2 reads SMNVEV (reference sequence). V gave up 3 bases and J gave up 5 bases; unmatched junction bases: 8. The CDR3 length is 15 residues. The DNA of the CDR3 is TGTGCCAGCAGTTTTTATCAGGGGGCGAGGACTGAAGCTTTCTTT. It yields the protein CASSFYQGARTEAFF.

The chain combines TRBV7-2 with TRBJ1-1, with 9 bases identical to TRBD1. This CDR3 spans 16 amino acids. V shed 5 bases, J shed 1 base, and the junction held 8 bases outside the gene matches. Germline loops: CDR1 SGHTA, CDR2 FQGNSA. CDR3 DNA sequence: TGTGCCAGCAGCCCGGGAGGGACAGGGCCGAACACTGAAGCTTTCTTT. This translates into CASSPGGTGPNTEAFF.

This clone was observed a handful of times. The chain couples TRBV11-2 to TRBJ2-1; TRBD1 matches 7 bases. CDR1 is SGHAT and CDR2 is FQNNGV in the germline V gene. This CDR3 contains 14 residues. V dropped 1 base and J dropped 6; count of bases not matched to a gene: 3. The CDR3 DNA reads TGTGCCAGCAGCTTAGGGGGGACAGTCAATGAGCAGTTCTTC. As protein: CASSLGGTVNEQFF.

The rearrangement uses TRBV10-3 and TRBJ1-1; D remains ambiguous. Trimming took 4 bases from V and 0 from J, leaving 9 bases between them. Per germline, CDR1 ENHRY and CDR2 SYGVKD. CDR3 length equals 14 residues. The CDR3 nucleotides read TGTGCCATCAGTGGTGGGCAGTTGAACACTGAAGCTTTCTTT. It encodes CAISGGQLNTEAFF.

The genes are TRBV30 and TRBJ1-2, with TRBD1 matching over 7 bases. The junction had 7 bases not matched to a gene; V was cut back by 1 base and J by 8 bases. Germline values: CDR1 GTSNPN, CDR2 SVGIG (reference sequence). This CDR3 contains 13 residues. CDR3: CAWSASGGSGYTF. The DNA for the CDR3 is TGTGCCTGGAGTGCTTCAGGGGGTTCGGGCTACACCTTC.

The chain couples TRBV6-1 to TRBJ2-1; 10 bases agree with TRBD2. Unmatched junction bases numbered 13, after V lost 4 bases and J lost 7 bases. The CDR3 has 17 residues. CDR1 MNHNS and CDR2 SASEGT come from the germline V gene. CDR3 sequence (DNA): TGTGCCAGCAGTGGGGCCGGCGTAGCGGGGGGAAGGAATGAGCAGTTCTTC. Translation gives CASSGAGVAGGRNEQFF.

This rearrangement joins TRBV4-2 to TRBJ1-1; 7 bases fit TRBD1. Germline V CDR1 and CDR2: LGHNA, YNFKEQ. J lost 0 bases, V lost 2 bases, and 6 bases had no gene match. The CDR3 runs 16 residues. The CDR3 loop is CASSQIQGPVNTEAFF. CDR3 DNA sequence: TGTGCCAGCAGCCAAATACAGGGGCCCGTGAACACTGAAGCTTTCTTT.

CDR3 DNA: TGTGCCAGCAGACGAAGCGAATCCTCCTACAATGAGCAGTTCTTC. Translated: CASRRSESSYNEQFF. The chain employs TRBV27 and TRBJ2-1; no firm D call. CDR3 length: 15 residues. Deletions cut 6 bases from V and 0 bases from J, with 12 bases between. CDR1 MNHEY and CDR2 SMNVEV come from the germline V gene (reference sequence).

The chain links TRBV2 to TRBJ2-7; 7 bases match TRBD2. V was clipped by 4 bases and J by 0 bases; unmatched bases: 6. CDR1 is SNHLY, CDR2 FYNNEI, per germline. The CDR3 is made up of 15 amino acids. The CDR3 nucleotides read TGTGCCAGCAGTGGAAGCGGGGTGCTCTCCTACGAGCAGTACTTC. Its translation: CASSGSGVLSYEQYF.

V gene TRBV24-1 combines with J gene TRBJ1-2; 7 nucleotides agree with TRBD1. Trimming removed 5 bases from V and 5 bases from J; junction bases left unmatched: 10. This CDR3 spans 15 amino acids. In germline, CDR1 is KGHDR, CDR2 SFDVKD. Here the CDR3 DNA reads TGTGCCACCAGTGCCGGAACGGGACAGAAATATGGCTACACCTTC. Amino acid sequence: CATSAGTGQKYGYTF.

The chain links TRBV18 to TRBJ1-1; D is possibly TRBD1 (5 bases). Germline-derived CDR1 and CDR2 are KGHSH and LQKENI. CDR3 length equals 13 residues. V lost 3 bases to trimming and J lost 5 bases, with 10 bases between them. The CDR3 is CASSPNGATEAFF. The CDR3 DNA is TGTGCCAGCTCACCCAATGGGGCGACTGAAGCTTTCTTT.

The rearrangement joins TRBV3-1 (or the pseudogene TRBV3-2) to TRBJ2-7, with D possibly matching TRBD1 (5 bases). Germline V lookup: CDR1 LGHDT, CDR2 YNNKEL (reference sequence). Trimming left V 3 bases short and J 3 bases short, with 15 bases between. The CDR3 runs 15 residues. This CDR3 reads CASSQAPGLGYEQYF. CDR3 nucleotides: TGTGCCAGCAGCCAGGCACCAGGGTTGGGCTACGAGCAGTACTTC.